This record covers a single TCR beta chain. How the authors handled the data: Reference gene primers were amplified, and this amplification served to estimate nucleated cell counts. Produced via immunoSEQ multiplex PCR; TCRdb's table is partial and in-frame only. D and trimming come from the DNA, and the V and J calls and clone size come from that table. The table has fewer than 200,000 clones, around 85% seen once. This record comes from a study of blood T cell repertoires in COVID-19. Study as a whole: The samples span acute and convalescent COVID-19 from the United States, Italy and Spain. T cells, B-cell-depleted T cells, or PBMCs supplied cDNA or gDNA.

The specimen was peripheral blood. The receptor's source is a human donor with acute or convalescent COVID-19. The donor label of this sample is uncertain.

The CDR3 reads CSVANNEQFF. The CDR3 bases are TGCAGCGTTGCTAACAATGAGCAGTTCTTC. The genes are TRBV29-1 and TRBJ2-1, with D unresolved. V was shortened by 4 bases and J by 5 bases, with 3 bases between the two germline ends. Germline CDR1 reads SQVTM; CDR2 reads ANQGSEA. CDR3 length equals 10 residues.